One and the same sample provided the 27 T cell receptor beta chains below, sequenced in a study of Ad26.COV2.S vaccination and SARS-CoV-2 variants. Noted treatment: around 19 received Ad26.COV2.S at low or high dose, single or two shots; five or six received placebo; per-sample allocation not given. Day 63 after the first injection of vaccine or placebo was the sampling time. The table came from immunoSEQ multiplex PCR; TCRdb's copy has only in-frame clones and leaves some out. The repertoire holds about 390,000 clones, with about nine tenths as singletons. Sequenced material: peripheral blood, taken in a trial of Ad26.COV2.S vaccine versus placebo. These receptors were obtained from a person aged 18-60 years who received the Ad26.COV2.S COVID-19 vaccine or a placebo.

The chain uses TRBV19 and TRBJ1-4; D remains ambiguous. Per the germline V gene, CDR1 is LNHDA and CDR2 is SQIVND (reference sequence). Trimming removed 4 bases at V and 7 bases at J, with 16 bases between. This CDR3 spans 15 amino acids. The CDR3 DNA sequence: TGTGCCAGTAGTACTTTCGGGGAGGGAGGTGAAAAACTGTTTTTT. Its translation is CASSTFGEGGEKLFF.

About this clone itself: The same CDR3 also results from other DNA sequences found in this sample. The chain recombines TRBV6-5 with TRBJ1-1; D is possibly TRBD1 (6 bases). Trimming cost V 6 bases and J 1 base, with 9 bases left between them. The CDR3 has 13 amino acids. Germline V gene lookup returns CDR1 MNHEY and CDR2 SVGAGI. The CDR3 loop is CASSAQGNTEAFF. The CDR3 nucleotides are TGTGCCAGCAGCGCACAGGGGAACACTGAAGCTTTCTTT.

The chain couples TRBV6-5 to TRBJ2-3; D could derive from TRBD1 or TRBD2 (5 bases each). The CDR3 consists of 13 residues. Trimming left V 8 bases short and J 11 bases short, with 20 bases between. Germline V gene data show CDR1 as MNHEY and CDR2 as SVGAGI. As DNA, the CDR3 is TGTGCCAGCGGAAACGCTCCGGGACGCGGGCAGTATTTT. Its translation is CASGNAPGRGQYF.

The CDR3, as DNA: TGTGCCAGCAGTTTATCGATGCAGGGACCCGCTATAGAGTATGGCTACACCTTC. Residues: CASSLSMQGPAIEYGYTF. This sequence joins TRBV27 and TRBJ1-2, with a weak D call TRBD1 (5 bases). Germline CDR1 reads MNHEY; CDR2 reads SMNVEV (reference sequence). V lost 0 bases to trimming and J lost 5 bases, with 22 bases between them. The CDR3 runs to 18 residues.

CDR3 amino acids: CSASTGGRTEAFF. The CDR3 DNA is TGCAGTGCTAGTACAGGGGGCCGGACTGAAGCTTTCTTT. The chain carries TRBV20-1 and TRBJ1-1; 9 nucleotides agree with TRBD1. The J segment lost 5 bases and the V segment lost 3 bases, leaving 4 bases of the junction unmatched. The CDR3 runs 13 residues. Germline CDR1 is DFQATT and CDR2 is SNEGSKA (reference sequence).

In its sample, this clone was seen once. This chain joins TRBV3-1 (or the pseudogene TRBV3-2) and TRBJ1-2; a weak D match, TRBD1 (5 bases). The CDR3 length is 14 residues. The V end was cut by 3 bases, the J end by 9 bases, with 17 bases between. The germline gives CDR1 LGHDT, CDR2 YNNKEL (reference sequence). DNA for the CDR3: TGTGCCAGCAGCCAGGAGGTAGGGGTTACGAGCTACACCTTC. Residues: CASSQEVGVTSYTF.

CDR3 residues: CASSPYGTGGELFF. As DNA, the CDR3 is TGTGCCAGCAGCCCATACGGGACAGGGGGTGAGCTGTTTTTT. The rearrangement joins TRBV7-9 to TRBJ2-2; TRBD1 aligns across 11 bases. Germline lookup yields CDR1 SEHNR and CDR2 FQNEAQ (reference sequence). V shed 5 bases and J 11 bases; nucleotides not matched to a gene: 7. CDR3 length: 14 residues.

The chain uses TRBV6-5 and TRBJ2-7; the match to TRBD2 covers 11 bases. The length of the CDR3 is 15 residues. Per germline, CDR1 MNHEY and CDR2 SVGAGI. The V and J ends lost 2 bases and 4 bases, in that order; junction bases with no gene match: 4. For the CDR3, the DNA is TGTGCCAGCAGTTACAGACTAGCGGGGAGTTACGAGCAGTACTTC. This gives the protein CASSYRLAGSYEQYF.

As DNA, the CDR3 is TGTGCCAGCAGTGAAGTCGGCGGGGAATTTCTTTCCCCAGATACGCAGTATTTT. This encodes CASSEVGGEFLSPDTQYF. V is TRBV2 and J is TRBJ2-3; TRBD2 is a possible D gene (6 bases). CDR3 size: 18 residues. V shed 1 base and J shed 4 bases, with 21 bases lying between them. In germline, CDR1 is SNHLY, CDR2 FYNNEI. Complete variable domain (other parts from reference TRBV2 and TRBJ2-3): EPEVTQTPSHQVTQMGQEVILRCVPISNHLYFYWYRQILGQKVEFLVSFYNNEISEKSEIFDDQFSVERPDGSNFTLKIRSTKLEDSAMYFCASSEVGGEFLSPDTQYFGPGTRLTVL.

V and J are TRBV3-1 (or the pseudogene TRBV3-2) and TRBJ2-5; D gene unclear. The CDR3 consists of 12 residues. V was cut by 1 base and J by 4 bases, with 4 bases left in between. Germline loops: CDR1 LGHDT, CDR2 YNNKEL (reference sequence). CDR3 sequence reads: CASSQVPETQYF. The CDR3 DNA follows: TGTGCCAGCAGCCAAGTGCCAGAGACCCAGTACTTC.

The CDR3 DNA reads as TGTGCCACCACGGGGGACAGGACCTACAATGAGCAGTTCTTC. Translating it yields CATTGDRTYNEQFF. The rearrangement joins TRBV19 to TRBJ2-1; 8 positions match TRBD1. Trimming at V came to 10 bases and at J to 2 bases, leaving 7 bases not matched to a gene. CDR1 is LNHDA, CDR2 SQIVND, per germline (reference sequence). The CDR3 runs to 14 residues.

This chain connects TRBV9 to TRBJ1-6; 7 bases agree with TRBD1. This CDR3 has 14 residues. Germline CDR1 reads SGDLS; CDR2 reads YYNGEE. The V segment lost 0 bases and the J segment 7 bases; nucleotides outside the gene matches: 1. Written as DNA, the CDR3 is TGTGCCAGCAGCGTAGGACAGGGAAATTCACCCCTCCACTTT. It is translated as CASSVGQGNSPLHF.

CDR3 sequence: CASSLRTGVGELFF. The CDR3 DNA reads TGCGCCAGCAGCCTTCGGACAGGGGTCGGGGAGCTGTTTTTT. V is TRBV4-1 and J is TRBJ2-2, with TRBD1 matching over 9 bases. J lost 7 bases, V lost 4 bases, and 4 bases had no gene match. Per the germline V gene, CDR1 is MGHRA and CDR2 is YSYEKL. This CDR3 has 14 residues.

This chain links TRBV6-2 or TRBV6-3 with TRBJ1-4; 8 positions match TRBD1. The CDR3 is made up of 16 amino acids. J was trimmed by 8 bases and V by 4 bases; bases with no gene match: 12. Germline V gene sequence: CDR1 MNHEY, CDR2 SVGEGT. CDR3 protein: CASSSWTGPTREKLFF. For the CDR3, the DNA is TGTGCCAGCAGTTCGTGGACAGGGCCAACCCGCGAAAAACTGTTTTTT.

This clone was found once. J is TRBJ2-2 and V is TRBV9, with TRBD2 matching over 10 bases. The CDR3 extends over 16 amino acids. V was clipped by 0 bases and J by 5 bases; unmatched bases: 4. Germline values: CDR1 SGDLS, CDR2 YYNGEE. CDR3 sequence: CASSVELAGTTGELFF. CDR3 DNA: TGTGCCAGCAGCGTAGAACTAGCGGGAACAACCGGGGAGCTGTTTTTT.

The chain has TRBV5-4 and TRBJ2-5, with D uncertain. CDR1 and CDR2 from the germline V gene are SGHNT and YYREEE (reference sequence). Trimming stripped 0 bases from V and 1 base from J, with 10 bases between. The CDR3 is 15 amino acids. The CDR3 spells CASSLDGWTQETQYF. In DNA form, the CDR3 reads TGTGCCAGCAGCTTGGACGGGTGGACCCAAGAGACCCAGTACTTC.

V is TRBV27 and J is TRBJ1-1; perhaps TRBD1 as D (5 bases). V gave up 2 bases and J gave up 5 bases, with 12 bases separating them. CDR3 size: 14 residues. Germline CDR1 reads MNHEY; CDR2 reads SMNVEV (reference sequence). This CDR3 is CASSLEGARTEAFF. DNA of the CDR3: TGTGCCAGCAGTTTAGAAGGGGCTCGAACTGAAGCTTTCTTT.

The chain carries TRBV19 and TRBJ1-4, with D unresolved. This CDR3 is 13 amino acids long. Trimming took 6 bases from V and 8 from J, leaving 13 bases between them. Germline V gives CDR1 LNHDA, CDR2 SQIVND (reference sequence). The CDR3 sequence: CASSSGLGEKLFF. DNA for the CDR3: TGTGCCAGTAGCAGTGGACTTGGGGAAAAACTGTTTTTT. Full variable domain (remainder filled in from reference TRBV19 and TRBJ1-4): DGGITQSPKYLFRKEGQNVTLSCEQNLNHDAMYWYRQDPGQGLRLIYYSQIVNDFQKGDIAEGYSVSREKKESFPLTVTSAQKNPTAFYLCASSSGLGEKLFFGSGTQLSVL.

In its sample, this clone was seen many times. This chain connects TRBV19 to TRBJ1-5; possible D gene TRBD1, 5 bases. CDR1 and CDR2 (germline): LNHDA, SQIVND (reference sequence). The CDR3 is made up of 13 amino acids. The ends were cut back, 3 bases at V and 8 bases at J, with 11 bases in the middle. The CDR3 loop is CASSISWGKPQHF. The DNA of the CDR3 is TGTGCCAGTAGTATTTCGTGGGGGAAGCCCCAGCATTTT.

The chain links TRBV23-1 to TRBJ1-5; no clear D gene. TRBV23-1 is an ORF, and what it does is uncertain. V lost 0 bases, J lost 5 bases, and 20 bases lay in between. This CDR3 has 18 amino acids. CDR3 nucleotide sequence: TGCGCCAGCAGTCAATCTCGGAGGGCGCACCTCTGGGATCAGCCCCAGCATTTT. The encoded protein is CASSQSRRAHLWDQPQHF.

V usage is TRBV3-1 (or the pseudogene TRBV3-2) and J usage is TRBJ1-1, with D possibly being TRBD1 (6 bases). The germline gives CDR1 LGHDT, CDR2 YNNKEL (reference sequence). The V and J ends lost 4 bases and 0 bases respectively, with 15 bases between them. CDR3 length: 16 amino acids. The CDR3 DNA is TGTGCCAGCAGCCCAACTCTGACAGGTATGAACACTGAAGCTTTCTTT. Protein sequence: CASSPTLTGMNTEAFF.

V gene TRBV3-1 (or the pseudogene TRBV3-2) combines with J gene TRBJ2-7; D unresolved. This CDR3 has 13 amino acids. Trimming removed 0 bases from V and 3 bases from J, with 6 bases in between. Germline assignment: CDR1 LGHDT and CDR2 YNNKEL (reference sequence). The CDR3 DNA is TGTGCCAGCAGCCAAGACGCAGACTACGAGCAGTACTTC. This encodes CASSQDADYEQYF.

The rearrangement links TRBV11-3 to TRBJ1-1; no clear D gene. V gave up 5 bases and J gave up 3 bases, with 10 bases separating them. Germline V gene lookup returns CDR1 SGHNT and CDR2 YENEEA. This CDR3 spans 13 amino acids. The CDR3 sequence is CASSLSEDTEAFF. CDR3 coding DNA: TGTGCCAGCAGCCTAAGCGAGGACACTGAAGCTTTCTTT.

In its sample, this clone was seen once. J is TRBJ2-1 and V is TRBV5-4; 11 bases agree with TRBD2. This CDR3 spans 15 amino acids. The V segment lost 4 bases and the J segment 4 bases; nucleotides outside the gene matches: 4. Germline assignment: CDR1 SGHNT and CDR2 YYREEE (reference sequence). Here the CDR3 DNA reads TGTGCCAGCAGCCCACTAGCGGGGGATTACAATGAGCAGTTCTTC. Translated, it gives CASSPLAGDYNEQFF.

The chain employs TRBV5-5 and TRBJ2-7; D tentatively fits TRBD1 or TRBD2 (5 bases each). Germline values: CDR1 SGHKS, CDR2 YYEKEE (reference sequence). V was trimmed by 2 bases and J by 6 bases, leaving 9 bases between them. This CDR3 is built from 12 residues. The CDR3 loop is CASSFGAAEQYF. DNA for the CDR3: TGTGCCAGCAGCTTCGGGGCGGCCGAGCAGTACTTC.

V and J are TRBV7-6 and TRBJ2-5; no clear D gene. Trimming removed 1 base at V and 6 bases at J, with 12 bases between. The CDR3 is made up of 14 amino acids. Germline values: CDR1 SGHVS, CDR2 FNYEAQ. As DNA, the CDR3 is TGTGCCAGCAGCTTAGGTTCTAGAGGCAAGACCCAGTACTTC. Translating gives CASSLGSRGKTQYF.

The V and J genes are TRBV7-9 and TRBJ1-4; D ambiguous. CDR1 SEHNR and CDR2 FQNEAQ come from the germline V gene (reference sequence). The germline V and J ends were trimmed by 1 base and 6 bases, with 12 bases remaining between them. This CDR3 spans 15 amino acids. In DNA, the CDR3 is TGTGCCAGCAGCTTAGATGGGTTATTGGATGAAAAACTGTTTTTT. Translation gives CASSLDGLLDEKLFF.